A selection of T cell receptor beta chains follows, all from one sample in a study of OX40 agonist ivuxolimab in advanced cancers. Measured with immunoSEQ multiplex PCR; TCRdb has only the in-frame clones, and not every one. The sample shows tens of thousands of clones, 88% of them seen only once. This sample comprised CD4+ or CD8+ T cells sorted from blood, obtained in a trial of the OX40 agonist ivuxolimab. These receptors were taken from an adult with an advanced solid tumor such as melanoma, head and neck, liver or kidney cancer. CDR3s include the opening cysteine and the closing phenylalanine or tryptophan. The D gene is left open where the match is weak. Clone size is given for some rows only: seen once, a few or many times, or a class if the clone is expanded.

CDR3nt,CDR3aa,abundance,j_gene,d_gene,v_gene
TGTGCCAGCAGCTCCCCCAGGGAACTAGCCAAAAACATTCAGTACTTC,CASSSPRELAKNIQYF,.,TRBJ2-4,.,TRBV11-2
TGTGCCAGCAGCCAAGCTTCGGGTTCTGGGACTAGCGTCGAGCAGTACTTC,CASSQASGSGTSVEQYF,.,TRBJ2-7,TRBD2,TRBV4-2
TGTGCCAGCAGTGATACTAGTTACGCAGATACGCAGTATTTT,CASSDTSYADTQYF,.,TRBJ2-3,.,TRBV2
TGTGCCAGCAGGTCACAGGGGATGAACACTGAAGCTTTCTTT,CASRSQGMNTEAFF,.,TRBJ1-1,TRBD1,TRBV4-2
TGTGCCAGCAGCTTAGGGTCCTATAATTCACCCCTCCACTTT,CASSLGSYNSPLHF,.,TRBJ1-6,.,TRBV7-9
TGTGCCAGCAGCCCTCGGAGGGGGGGCTGGGAGACCCAGTACTTC,CASSPRRGGWETQYF,.,TRBJ2-5,.,TRBV27
TGTGCCAGCTCACCAGTCAGGGGAGATGGCTACACCTTC,CASSPVRGDGYTF,.,TRBJ1-2,.,TRBV18
TGTGCCAGCAGCAGCGGGACAGGGAATCAGCCCCAGCATTTT,CASSSGTGNQPQHF,.,TRBJ1-5,TRBD1,TRBV7-2
TGTGCCAGCAGCTTGTGGACTCAAGAGACCCAGTACTTC,CASSLWTQETQYF,.,TRBJ2-5,.,TRBV5-8
TGCGCCAGCAGCACCCTTAAGGGGGGCACAGATACGCAGTATTTT,CASSTLKGGTDTQYF,once,TRBJ2-3,.,TRBV5-1
TGTGCCAGCAGCTTGACGCACAGAAATGAAAAACTGTTTTTT,CASSLTHRNEKLFF,once,TRBJ1-4,.,TRBV5-5
TGTGCCTGGAGTGTTGGAAGGGGGGGTGGCTACACCTTC,CAWSVGRGGGYTF,.,TRBJ1-2,.,TRBV30
TGTGCCAGCAGCCCCATTGCCAGCACAGATACGCAGTATTTT,CASSPIASTDTQYF,.,TRBJ2-3,.,TRBV7-9
TGTGCCAGCAGCCCCATGGGGGGGAGCACCTACAATGAGCAGTTCTTC,CASSPMGGSTYNEQFF,.,TRBJ2-1,TRBD2,TRBV9
TGTGCCAGCAGCCATACCACCGGGGTCACTGAAGCTTTCTTT,CASSHTTGVTEAFF,.,TRBJ1-1,.,TRBV4-2
TGTGCCAGCAGTTACACCGGGCCCGCAGATACGCAGTATTTT,CASSYTGPADTQYF,.,TRBJ2-3,.,TRBV6-6
TGTGCCAGCTCACCGGTCAGGGGAAACTATGGCTACACCTTC,CASSPVRGNYGYTF,.,TRBJ1-2,.,TRBV18
TGCGCCAGCAGCTTGGAAGACACGGTGGGCTACAATGAGCAGTTCTTC,CASSLEDTVGYNEQFF,.,TRBJ2-1,.,TRBV5-1
TGTGCCAGCAGCTCCGGGACAGGGGGCCACGAGCAGTACTTC,CASSSGTGGHEQYF,.,TRBJ2-7,TRBD1,TRBV7-9
TGTGCCAGCAGTAGGACTATAAAAAGCACAGATACGCAGTATTTT,CASSRTIKSTDTQYF,.,TRBJ2-3,.,TRBV27
TGTGCCAGCAGTGAAGCGGGAGGGGCAGAAGGCTACACCTTC,CASSEAGGAEGYTF,.,TRBJ1-2,.,TRBV6-1
TGTGCCAGCGGGCAAATCGGACCCCAAGAGACCCAGTACTTC,CASGQIGPQETQYF,.,TRBJ2-5,.,TRBV6-1
TGTGCCAGTAGGGGACAGGGGGCCCCTGTTAGGGGTGAAAAACTGTTTTTT,CASRGQGAPVRGEKLFF,.,TRBJ1-4,TRBD1,TRBV19
TGTGCCAGCAGCAGGCCAGACGAGACCCAGTACTTC,CASSRPDETQYF,.,TRBJ2-5,.,TRBV7-2
TGTGCCAGCAGTGGGGGACGGATTTCAACTAATGAAAAACTGTTTTTT,CASSGGRISTNEKLFF,.,TRBJ1-4,.,TRBV2
TGTGCCAGCAGCTTGAACAGGGGAATCAATCAGCCCCAGCATTTT,CASSLNRGINQPQHF,.,TRBJ1-5,TRBD1,TRBV5-6
TGTGCCAGCAGCGTAGGGCGGGGTTACTATGGCTACACCTTC,CASSVGRGYYGYTF,.,TRBJ1-2,.,TRBV9
TGTGCCAGCAGCCTCCTGAGGGAGAATGGCTACACCTTC,CASSLLRENGYTF,once,TRBJ1-2,.,TRBV5-5
TGTGCCAGCAGAATAGAACCCCTTAGGGGAGGCGAGCAGTACTTC,CASRIEPLRGGEQYF,.,TRBJ2-7,.,TRBV7-8
TGCGCCAGCAGCTTGGGGGACAGCACAGATACGCAGTATTTT,CASSLGDSTDTQYF,.,TRBJ2-3,.,TRBV5-1
TGTGCCAGCAGCTTGACAGGGGTCCTAGGCAATGAGCAGTTCTTC,CASSLTGVLGNEQFF,few,TRBJ2-1,TRBD1,TRBV5-4
TGTGCCAGCAGTGACCCGGGACAGGGGTTGGCAACTAATGAAAAACTGTTTTTT,CASSDPGQGLATNEKLFF,.,TRBJ1-4,TRBD1,TRBV2
TGTGCCAGCTCACCAGGGACAGGGGTGTACGAGCAGTACTTC,CASSPGTGVYEQYF,once,TRBJ2-7,TRBD1,TRBV18
TGTGCCAGCAGCTTGGGTTCGGCAGGTGAGCAGTTCTTC,CASSLGSAGEQFF,.,TRBJ2-1,.,TRBV5-5
TGCAGCGTGAGAGGGAGGGGGGGGCACACTGAAGCTTTCTTT,CSVRGRGGHTEAFF,.,TRBJ1-1,.,TRBV29-1
TGTGCCAGCAGCCTCGGACAGGGGAACTATGGCTACACCTTC,CASSLGQGNYGYTF,.,TRBJ1-2,TRBD1,TRBV28
TGTGCCAGCAGATTAGGTCTAAACTCTGGGGCCAACGTCCTGACTTTC,CASRLGLNSGANVLTF,few,TRBJ2-6,.,TRBV13
TGTGCCAGCAGTTTCGCGGAGCAGCCCCAGCATTTT,CASSFAEQPQHF,.,TRBJ1-5,.,TRBV28
TGTGCCAGCAGCCCGGGCCAGAACATTCAGTACTTC,CASSPGQNIQYF,.,TRBJ2-4,.,TRBV5-4
TGTGCCAGTAGTATAGTAGGAAAAGAAGCTTTCTTT,CASSIVGKEAFF,few,TRBJ1-1,.,TRBV19
TGTGCCAGCAGGAACAGGGTCTCTGGAAACACCATATATTTT,CASRNRVSGNTIYF,.,TRBJ1-3,.,TRBV6-5
TGTGCCACCAGCAGAGGGGCAGAGATAGAAGGAAATGGCTACACCTTC,CATSRGAEIEGNGYTF,few,TRBJ1-2,.,TRBV15